The rows below give T cell receptor beta chains drawn from one sample of a study of CD8+ T cells in alopecia areata. The assay was immunoSEQ multiplex PCR, and TCRdb's table has in-frame clones only and misses some. Of about 180,000 clones listed, about 67% are singletons. The specimen was CD8+ T cells sorted from blood, collected at week 0. These receptors all stem from a human donor with alopecia areata. CDR3s include the opening cysteine and the closing phenylalanine or tryptophan. Fields, in order: J gene, D gene, clone size, V gene, CDR3 DNA, CDR3 protein. D genes are given only for firm matches. The listing skips clone size in some rows; elsewhere it reads once, few, many or a size class.

j_call: TRBJ2-2
d_call: .
clone_size: .
v_call: TRBV5-6
cdr3_nt: TGTGCCAGCAGCTTTGGTCGGGCCGAGCTGTTTTTT
cdr3_aa: CASSFGRAELFF

j_call: TRBJ1-1
d_call: .
clone_size: .
v_call: TRBV19
cdr3_nt: TGTGCCAGTAGTATTTTTCGGGAGAACACTGAAGCTTTCTTT
cdr3_aa: CASSIFRENTEAFF

j_call: TRBJ2-1
d_call: TRBD1
clone_size: .
v_call: TRBV4-1
cdr3_nt: TGCGCCAGCAGCCCGGGACAGGCTTACAATGAGCAGTTCTTC
cdr3_aa: CASSPGQAYNEQFF

j_call: TRBJ1-2
d_call: TRBD1
clone_size: .
v_call: TRBV27
cdr3_nt: TGTGCCAGCAGTTTATCCTCGACAGGGAGCCGCTATGGCTACACCTTC
cdr3_aa: CASSLSSTGSRYGYTF

j_call: TRBJ1-4
d_call: TRBD1
clone_size: .
v_call: TRBV7-9
cdr3_nt: TGTGCCAGCAGCTTAGGAGGGACAGAAAGCGATGAAAAACTGTTTTTT
cdr3_aa: CASSLGGTESDEKLFF

j_call: TRBJ2-1
d_call: TRBD2
clone_size: once
v_call: TRBV6-1
cdr3_nt: TGTGCCAGCAGTGAAGAAGCGGGGGGCTCGAGCTCCTACAATGAGCAGTTCTTC
cdr3_aa: CASSEEAGGSSSYNEQFF

j_call: TRBJ2-5
d_call: .
clone_size: .
v_call: TRBV29-1
cdr3_nt: TGCAGGGCGGATGCAGGATCTAGTCCCCAGACCCAGTACTTC
cdr3_aa: CRADAGSSPQTQYF

j_call: TRBJ2-1
d_call: TRBD2
clone_size: few
v_call: TRBV13
cdr3_nt: TGTGCCAGCAGCTTGGGGAGCGGGGGAACCTACAATGAGCAGTTCTTC
cdr3_aa: CASSLGSGGTYNEQFF

j_call: TRBJ1-5
d_call: .
clone_size: .
v_call: TRBV5-6
cdr3_nt: TGTGCCAGCAGCGTGGGGGGACAGCCCCAGCATTTT
cdr3_aa: CASSVGGQPQHF

j_call: TRBJ2-1
d_call: .
clone_size: .
v_call: TRBV4-1
cdr3_nt: TGCGCCAGCAGCTTACGGGACCCGCAGGGAGATGAGCAGTTCTTC
cdr3_aa: CASSLRDPQGDEQFF

j_call: TRBJ1-5
d_call: .
clone_size: .
v_call: TRBV5-1
cdr3_nt: TGCGCCAGCAGCCCCTCGGGTCCTCATCAGCCCCAGCATTTT
cdr3_aa: CASSPSGPHQPQHF

j_call: TRBJ2-2
d_call: TRBD1
clone_size: .
v_call: TRBV27
cdr3_nt: TGTGCCAGCAGCAGGACAGGGATCGGGGAGCTGTTTTTT
cdr3_aa: CASSRTGIGELFF

j_call: TRBJ1-5
d_call: .
clone_size: .
v_call: TRBV2
cdr3_nt: TGTGCCAGCAGTGTCAGTATGGGCAATCAGCCCCAGCATTTT
cdr3_aa: CASSVSMGNQPQHF

j_call: TRBJ2-2
d_call: .
clone_size: .
v_call: TRBV5-6
cdr3_nt: TGTGCCAGCAGCTTTGGACGGTTCAACACCGGGGAGCTGTTTTTT
cdr3_aa: CASSFGRFNTGELFF

j_call: TRBJ1-1
d_call: .
clone_size: few
v_call: TRBV5-1
cdr3_nt: TGCGCCAGCAGCCTCACGCCCGGATTGAACACTGAAGCTTTCTTT
cdr3_aa: CASSLTPGLNTEAFF

j_call: TRBJ1-2
d_call: .
clone_size: few
v_call: TRBV9
cdr3_nt: TGTGCCAGCAGCGTAGACAGGGCAGGCTATGGCTACACCTTC
cdr3_aa: CASSVDRAGYGYTF

j_call: TRBJ2-5
d_call: .
clone_size: .
v_call: TRBV29-1
cdr3_nt: TGCAGCGTTGAGTTTGAACTTGGCAGGGGCCAAGAGACCCAGTACTTC
cdr3_aa: CSVEFELGRGQETQYF

j_call: TRBJ1-6
d_call: .
clone_size: .
v_call: TRBV7-9
cdr3_nt: TGTGCCAGCAGCTTAGGTTCACCCCTCCACTTT
cdr3_aa: CASSLGSPLHF

j_call: TRBJ1-1
d_call: .
clone_size: .
v_call: TRBV4-1
cdr3_nt: TGCGCCAGCAGCCATCGCCGGCAGGACACTGAAGCTTTCTTT
cdr3_aa: CASSHRRQDTEAFF

j_call: TRBJ2-5
d_call: .
clone_size: .
v_call: TRBV9
cdr3_nt: TGTGCCAGCAGCGTAGGTGGCAGGGCTTACCAAGAGACCCAGTACTTC
cdr3_aa: CASSVGGRAYQETQYF

j_call: TRBJ2-1
d_call: .
clone_size: .
v_call: TRBV29-1
cdr3_nt: TGCAGCGTTGAAATATCTAGCTATGAGCAGTTCTTC
cdr3_aa: CSVEISSYEQFF

j_call: TRBJ1-1
d_call: .
clone_size: .
v_call: TRBV19
cdr3_nt: TGTGCCAGTAGTATGAGCCTGAACACTGAAGCTTTCTTT
cdr3_aa: CASSMSLNTEAFF

j_call: TRBJ2-2
d_call: .
clone_size: .
v_call: TRBV29-1
cdr3_nt: TGCAGCGTCGAGGGCGGGACCGGGGAGCTGTTTTTT
cdr3_aa: CSVEGGTGELFF

j_call: TRBJ1-5
d_call: .
clone_size: .
v_call: TRBV7-9
cdr3_nt: TGTGCCAGCAGCTCAACAACAGGGACCAATCAGCCCCAGCATTTT
cdr3_aa: CASSSTTGTNQPQHF

j_call: TRBJ2-1
d_call: TRBD2
clone_size: few
v_call: TRBV6-5
cdr3_nt: TGTGCCAGCAGTTACTATTCGGGGGGGTGGAATGAGCAGTTCTTC
cdr3_aa: CASSYYSGGWNEQFF

j_call: TRBJ1-2
d_call: .
clone_size: .
v_call: TRBV30
cdr3_nt: TGTGCCTGGAGTGAGAGTGGTCCGGGGGGCTACACCTTC
cdr3_aa: CAWSESGPGGYTF

j_call: TRBJ2-5
d_call: .
clone_size: few
v_call: TRBV29-1
cdr3_nt: TGCAGCGTTGAAGAAGTATTCAAGCAAGAGACCCAGTACTTC
cdr3_aa: CSVEEVFKQETQYF

j_call: TRBJ2-3
d_call: TRBD2
clone_size: .
v_call: TRBV30
cdr3_nt: TGTGCCTGGAGTGGAGGAAGCGGGGGGGCCTCAGATACGCAGTATTTT
cdr3_aa: CAWSGGSGGASDTQYF

j_call: TRBJ1-2
d_call: .
clone_size: .
v_call: TRBV7-9
cdr3_nt: TGTGCCAGCAGCCCCAGTGGACCGGGCTATGGCTACACCTTC
cdr3_aa: CASSPSGPGYGYTF

j_call: TRBJ2-2
d_call: TRBD1
clone_size: few
v_call: TRBV29-1
cdr3_nt: TGCAGCGTCAAAAGCACAGGGGCGCGGTTTGCCGGGGAGCTGTTTTTT
cdr3_aa: CSVKSTGARFAGELFF

j_call: TRBJ2-2
d_call: TRBD1
clone_size: once
v_call: TRBV7-6
cdr3_nt: TGTGCCAGCAGCGGTGCCGGGACAGGGTCCGGGGAGCTGTTTTTT
cdr3_aa: CASSGAGTGSGELFF

j_call: TRBJ2-7
d_call: .
clone_size: .
v_call: TRBV4-2
cdr3_nt: TGTGCCAGCAGCCCCGGGACAAGAGCCTACGAGCAGTACTTC
cdr3_aa: CASSPGTRAYEQYF

j_call: TRBJ2-2
d_call: TRBD2
clone_size: .
v_call: TRBV4-1
cdr3_nt: TGCGCCAGCACCCGCTCGCTAGCGGGGGCCGGGGAGCTGTTTTTT
cdr3_aa: CASTRSLAGAGELFF

j_call: TRBJ1-5
d_call: .
clone_size: .
v_call: TRBV30
cdr3_nt: TGTGCCTGGACCCCAGGGACCGATAGCAATCAGCCCCAGCATTTT
cdr3_aa: CAWTPGTDSNQPQHF

j_call: TRBJ2-1
d_call: .
clone_size: .
v_call: TRBV29-1
cdr3_nt: TGCAGCGTTGATGGGAGCTCCTACAATGAGCAGTTCTTC
cdr3_aa: CSVDGSSYNEQFF

j_call: TRBJ2-7
d_call: .
clone_size: .
v_call: TRBV20-1
cdr3_nt: TGCAGTGCCTCGGAGGGGGACGAGCAGTACTTC
cdr3_aa: CSASEGDEQYF